The next 19 T cell receptor beta chains were all read from a single sample in a study of cytomegalovirus exposure and HLA in healthy donors (dated by TCRdb to the late 2010s). The receptor library was made with the immunoSEQ multiplex PCR assay. TCRdb obtained this table from immuneACCESS and retained in-frame rearrangements with V and J assigned. These tables miss some clones; where compared with another copy, unresolved V genes account for less than half of the shortfall, and the remainder is unexplained. This sample gives roughly 250,000 clones in total; roughly 86% of them show up just once. Of the sample, 0.95% to 1.5% falls within the top ten clones. Sample: PBMCs. The receptor source for this set is a woman between 25 and 40 years old in good health and CMV-seropositive.

The chain combines TRBV7-9 with TRBJ2-7; TRBD2 is a possible D gene (5 bases). This CDR3 comprises 15 residues. The V and J ends lost 5 bases and 3 bases respectively, with 17 bases between them. The germline CDR1 and CDR2 sequences are SEHNR and FQNEAQ (reference sequence). CDR3 region: CASSPTPGIGYEQYF. The CDR3 DNA sequence: TGTGCCAGCAGCCCCACCCCGGGGATAGGCTACGAGCAGTACTTC.

This clone was detected a few times. This chain uses TRBV19 with TRBJ2-2, with TRBD1 matching 7 bases. Per germline, CDR1 LNHDA and CDR2 SQIVND (reference sequence). This CDR3 comprises 16 residues. V was pared by 3 bases and J by 7 bases, with 11 bases of the junction left unmatched. The CDR3 protein is CASSIETGRFVGELFF. DNA for the CDR3: TGTGCCAGTAGTATCGAGACAGGGCGCTTCGTCGGGGAGCTGTTTTTT.

This chain connects TRBV4-1 to TRBJ1-1; TRBD1 might be the D (5 bases). This CDR3 is built from 14 residues. The germline CDR1 and CDR2 sequences are MGHRA and YSYEKL. Between the trimmed V and J ends, which lost 3 bases and 1 base, there was a span of 9 bases. CDR3: CASSQRQSNTEAFF. CDR3 DNA sequence: TGCGCCAGCAGCCAGAGACAGTCGAACACTGAAGCTTTCTTT.

The J gene is TRBJ1-3, the V gene TRBV29-1, with D hard to call. Trimming removed 4 bases at V and 3 bases at J, with 7 bases between. This CDR3 is built from 12 residues. Germline V CDR1 and CDR2: SQVTM, ANQGSEA. The CDR3, as DNA: TGCAGCGTTGTGACACATGGAAACACCATATATTTT. It translates to CSVVTHGNTIYF.

The CDR3 region is CASSDLNRKVSFF. The CDR3 region has the DNA TGTGCCAGCAGTGACCTGAACAGGAAGGTCTCGTTTTTT. The V gene is TRBV6-1, the J gene TRBJ2-2; D may be TRBD1 (5 bases). This CDR3 spans 13 amino acids. V lost 3 bases, J lost 16 bases, and 18 bases lay in between. Germline values: CDR1 MNHNS, CDR2 SASEGT.

V and J are TRBV9 and TRBJ2-6, with a tentative D call TRBD2 (6 bases). Germline V gene data show CDR1 as SGDLS and CDR2 as YYNGEE. Trimming left V 3 bases short and J 0 bases short, with 16 bases between. The CDR3 runs 18 residues. CDR3 amino acids: CASSGSGLQSSGANVLTF. CDR3 bases: TGTGCCAGCAGCGGTAGCGGCCTGCAAAGCTCTGGGGCCAACGTCCTGACTTTC.

This rearrangement joins TRBV5-1 to TRBJ2-4, with 9 bases fitting TRBD1. This CDR3 is built from 16 residues. The germline V gene has CDR1 SGHRS and CDR2 YFSETQ. V trimming: 0 bases; J trimming: 6 bases; junction bases outside the gene matches: 7. CDR3 DNA: TGCGCCAGCAGCTTGGAAGGGACAGGGAATGGAAACATTCAGTACTTC. Translation: CASSLEGTGNGNIQYF.

The V call is TRBV5-1, the J call TRBJ2-2, with TRBD1 identical over 7 bases. The CDR3 contains 16 residues. Germline CDR1 reads SGHRS; CDR2 reads YFSETQ. With 4 bases clipped from V and 6 bases from J, the junction kept 12 bases outside the gene matches. DNA of the CDR3: TGCGCCAGCAGCGCGAAAACGGGACAGATATCCGGGGAGCTGTTTTTT. It encodes CASSAKTGQISGELFF.

Comments on this clone: The same CDR3 arises from other DNA sequences in this sample as well. The rearrangement joins TRBV30 to TRBJ2-7; D gene ambiguous. CDR3 length: 11 residues. Germline V gene data show CDR1 as GTSNPN and CDR2 as SVGIG (reference sequence). V was shortened by 1 base and J by 3 bases, with 4 bases between the two germline ends. The CDR3 protein is CAWSGSYEQYF. In nucleotides, the CDR3 is TGTGCCTGGAGTGGTAGCTACGAGCAGTACTTC.

The chain uses TRBV19 and TRBJ1-5, with a possible D match to TRBD1 (5 bases). V lost 3 bases, J lost 1 base, and 10 bases lay in between. Germline V CDR1 and CDR2: LNHDA, SQIVND (reference sequence). The CDR3 sequence is 15 residues long. CDR3 DNA: TGTGCCAGTAGTATTGTCCGGGGGAGCAATCAGCCCCAGCATTTT. Translated, it gives CASSIVRGSNQPQHF.

This clone was seen only once. The chain is built from TRBV5-4 and TRBJ2-1, with 13 nucleotides matching TRBD2. The V and J ends lost 4 bases and 5 bases, in that order; junction bases with no gene match: 6. Germline V gene data show CDR1 as SGHNT and CDR2 as YYREEE (reference sequence). CDR3 length: 16 amino acids. CDR3 sequence reads: CASSLRTSGSHNEQFF. CDR3 bases: TGTGCCAGCAGCCTAAGGACTAGCGGGAGTCACAATGAGCAGTTCTTC.

The chain couples TRBV11-2 to TRBJ1-4, with D uncertain. The CDR3 is made up of 12 amino acids. The germline V gene encodes CDR1 SGHAT and CDR2 FQNNGV. The V end lost 1 base, the J end lost 12 bases, and 9 bases lay between the germline ends. Written as DNA, the CDR3 is TGTGCCAGCAGCTTAGCATACAATGAACTGTTTTTT. Its protein product is CASSLAYNELFF.

The gene calls are TRBV5-1 and TRBJ2-3; D may be TRBD2 (6 bases). Looked up from germline, CDR1 is SGHRS and CDR2 is YFSETQ. V shed 3 bases and J shed 2 bases, with 10 bases lying between them. The CDR3 has 14 amino acids. In DNA, the CDR3 is TGCGCCAGCAGCTCGGACTATTACACAGATACGCAGTATTTT. Residues: CASSSDYYTDTQYF.

The V call is TRBV27, the J call TRBJ1-1; D gene uncertain. V lost 7 bases and J 3 bases, leaving 12 bases between the germline ends. The CDR3 is made up of 13 amino acids. CDR1 and CDR2 (germline): MNHEY, SMNVEV (reference sequence). CDR3 bases: TGTGCCAGCATGGTACGGGGATACACTGAAGCTTTCTTT. Protein: CASMVRGYTEAFF.

This clone appeared a few times. The chain employs TRBV5-5 and TRBJ1-2; TRBD1 might be the D (6 bases). CDR1 is SGHKS, CDR2 YYEKEE, per germline (reference sequence). This CDR3 has 15 residues. V was pared by 1 base and J by 3 bases, with 13 bases between. The CDR3 DNA is TGTGCCAGCAGCTTGATCACGCCAGGGGACTATGGCTACACCTTC. It is translated as CASSLITPGDYGYTF. Looking up the rest from reference TRBV5-5 and TRBJ1-2 gives the full variable domain: DAGVTQSPTHLIKTRGQQVTLRCSPISGHKSVSWYQQVLGQGPQFIFQYYEKEERGRGNFPDRFSARQFPNYSSELNVNALLLGDSALYLCASSLITPGDYGYTFGSGTRLTVV.

This clone was counted between two and nine times. The chain carries TRBV19 and TRBJ1-1; weak D call: TRBD1 (6 bases). The germline V gene has CDR1 LNHDA and CDR2 SQIVND (reference sequence). The ends were cut back, 3 bases at V and 2 bases at J, with 13 bases in the middle. The CDR3 runs 15 residues. CDR3 DNA sequence: TGTGCCAGTAGTATCCAAGGGGGGGGTAACACTGAAGCTTTCTTT. Translation gives CASSIQGGGNTEAFF.

J is TRBJ2-7 and V is TRBV19, with TRBD1 as a possible D gene (6 bases). Germline V gene data show CDR1 as LNHDA and CDR2 as SQIVND (reference sequence). CDR3 length: 13 residues. Deletions cut 6 bases from V and 4 bases from J, with 13 bases between. In nucleotides, the CDR3 is TGTGCCAGTAGCGGCAGGGGCAGATACGAGCAGTACTTC. Encoded protein: CASSGRGRYEQYF. Using reference TRBV19 and TRBJ2-7 for the parts outside the CDR3, the full variable domain is DGGITQSPKYLFRKEGQNVTLSCEQNLNHDAMYWYRQDPGQGLRLIYYSQIVNDFQKGDIAEGYSVSREKKESFPLTVTSAQKNPTAFYLCASSGRGRYEQYFGPGTRLTVT.

The chain uses TRBV27 and TRBJ2-7, with a possible D match to TRBD2 (5 bases). Germline values: CDR1 MNHEY, CDR2 SMNVEV (reference sequence). The CDR3 runs to 14 residues. V lost 0 bases, J lost 1 base, and 7 bases lay in between. The CDR3 nucleotides are TGTGCCAGCAGTTTATCAGACTATTCCTACGAGCAGTACTTC. Residues: CASSLSDYSYEQYF.

This clone came up a few times. The chain combines TRBV19 with TRBJ2-7; TRBD1 agrees at 9 bases. With V trimmed by 6 bases and J by 2 bases, 8 bases remained unmatched. Germline CDR1 LNHDA, CDR2 SQIVND (reference sequence). The CDR3 spans 15 residues. CDR3 sequence: CASSPRDRAPYEQYF. The CDR3, as DNA: TGTGCCAGTAGCCCTCGGGACAGGGCACCCTACGAGCAGTACTTC.